Described below is a single T cell receptor beta chain sequence and its context. The sample originates from a study of cytomegalovirus exposure and HLA in healthy donors. The PCR contained 60 Vbeta and 13 Jbeta primers. Produced via immunoSEQ multiplex PCR; TCRdb's table is partial and in-frame only. The data hold 130,000 or so clones, with just under 80% observed a single time. Specimen: PBMCs. The TCR comes from a young woman in good health and CMV-seronegative.

CDR3 bases: TGTGCAAGTCGCTTAGCTGTTCAGGGTCACCAGCCCCAGCATTTT. It encodes CASRLAVQGHQPQHF. The chain joins TRBV12-2 to TRBJ1-5; the table's D call of TRBD1 was not tested on the DNA. TRBV12-2 is recorded as a pseudogene. The CDR3 is made up of 15 amino acids.